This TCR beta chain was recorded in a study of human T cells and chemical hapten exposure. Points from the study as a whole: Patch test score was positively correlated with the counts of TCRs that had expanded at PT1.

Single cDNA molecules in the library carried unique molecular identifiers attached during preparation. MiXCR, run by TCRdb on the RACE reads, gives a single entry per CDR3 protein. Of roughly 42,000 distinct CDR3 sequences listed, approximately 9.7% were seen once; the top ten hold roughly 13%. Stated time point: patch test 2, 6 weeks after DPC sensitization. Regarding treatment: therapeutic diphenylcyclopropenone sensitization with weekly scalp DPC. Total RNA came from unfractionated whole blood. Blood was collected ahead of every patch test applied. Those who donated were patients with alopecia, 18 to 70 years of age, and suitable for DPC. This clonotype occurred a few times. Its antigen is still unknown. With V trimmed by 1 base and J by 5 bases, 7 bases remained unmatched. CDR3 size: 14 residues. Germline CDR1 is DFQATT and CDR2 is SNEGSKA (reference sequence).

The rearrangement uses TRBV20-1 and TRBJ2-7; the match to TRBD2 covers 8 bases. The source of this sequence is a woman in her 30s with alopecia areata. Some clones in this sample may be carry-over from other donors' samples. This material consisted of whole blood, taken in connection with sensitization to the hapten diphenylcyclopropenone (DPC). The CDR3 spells CSARGSGRGDEQYF. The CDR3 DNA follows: TGCAGTGCTAGAGGGTCCGGGAGGGGCGACGAGCAGTACTTC.